The T cell receptor beta chain under discussion was sequenced for a study of T cell responses to AZD1222 COVID-19 vaccine. Measured with immunoSEQ multiplex PCR; TCRdb has only the in-frame clones, and not every one. Of 100,000 to 150,000 clones detected, about 90% appear once; the ten largest clones hold about 4.4%. Trimming took off 4 bases at V and 2 bases at J, with 14 bases between the two ends. Per the germline V gene, CDR1 is SGHRS and CDR2 is YFSETQ. This CDR3 spans 15 amino acids. The source was peripheral blood, collected on day 0 of MenACWY control vaccination. The gene calls are TRBV5-1 and TRBJ2-3; D is unresolved. The TCR sequence derives from an adult in good health. CDR3 residues: CASSGLIGLTDTQYF. CDR3 sequence (DNA): TGCGCCAGCAGCGGATTAATCGGGCTCACAGATACGCAGTATTTT.